These T cell receptor beta chains were read from a single sample in a study of T cells in tumors after PD-1 blockade. The protocol was immunoSEQ multiplex PCR, while the TCRdb copy is restricted to in-frame clones and leaves out a portion. The table shows tens of thousands of clones, with 79% occurring only once. The material sequenced was PBMCs, taken before anti-PD-1 therapy. These receptors all stem from a human donor with advanced basal cell or squamous cell carcinoma (not recorded which). CDR3s include the opening cysteine and the closing phenylalanine or tryptophan. The D gene is left open where the match is weak. Clone size is stated in some rows and not others, as once, few, many or a class when expanded.

cdr3_nt | cdr3_aa | clone_size | v_call | d_call | j_call
TGTGCCAGCAGTTTACCTAGCGGGAACTACAATGAGCAGTTCTTC | CASSLPSGNYNEQFF | - | TRBV27 | TRBD2 | TRBJ2-1
TGTGCCAGCAGCCAAGGAACAAGACTGTTTTTT | CASSQGTRLFF | - | TRBV14 | - | TRBJ1-4
TGTGCCAGTAGTATAACAGTTAACTATGGCTACACCTTC | CASSITVNYGYTF | - | TRBV19 | - | TRBJ1-2
TGTGCCAGCAGCCCCGGGACAGCGAACACCGGGGAGCTGTTTTTT | CASSPGTANTGELFF | - | TRBV5-4 | TRBD1 | TRBJ2-2
TGTGCCAGCAGCTTCTCTACAGATACGCAGTATTTT | CASSFSTDTQYF | - | TRBV5-4 | - | TRBJ2-3
TGTGCCAGCAGCCAAGCACAGCTCAATGAGCAGTTCTTC | CASSQAQLNEQFF | - | TRBV3-1/TRBV3-2 | - | TRBJ2-1
TGTGCCAGCAGCTTGGCCCGGGCTAGCGGGGGACACGAGCAGTACTTC | CASSLARASGGHEQYF | - | TRBV7-9 | TRBD2 | TRBJ2-7
TGTGCCAGTAGTAAGGGGGGGCGCCGTCGCACTGAAGCTTTCTTT | CASSKGGRRRTEAFF | - | TRBV19 | - | TRBJ1-1
TGTGCCAGCAGTGAAGCTAGGGGTTCCTACAATGAGCAGTTCTTC | CASSEARGSYNEQFF | - | TRBV2 | - | TRBJ2-1
TGCAGCGTCACCCCCCAGGAGGTGGGCTACTACGAGCAGTACTTC | CSVTPQEVGYYEQYF | - | TRBV29-1 | - | TRBJ2-7
TGTGCCAGCAGCTTAGCGGGGGGGGACATCAACGAAAAACTGTTTTTT | CASSLAGGDINEKLFF | - | TRBV7-8 | - | TRBJ1-4
TGTGCCAGCAGCTTATTACAAGAGACCCAGTACTTC | CASSLLQETQYF | few | TRBV7-8 | - | TRBJ2-5
TGCGCCAGCAGCCCAGGAGTGCTCTGGGAGGGCTACACCTTC | CASSPGVLWEGYTF | - | TRBV5-1 | - | TRBJ1-2
TGTGCCAGCAGTGAAGGGGGAGGCTATGAGCAGTTCTTC | CASSEGGGYEQFF | - | TRBV2 | - | TRBJ2-1
TGCGCCAGCAGCTTGTCCCCAATAGAGACTAGCACAGATACGCAGTATTTT | CASSLSPIETSTDTQYF | - | TRBV5-1 | - | TRBJ2-3
TGCGCCAGCAGCTTGGACAGGCCAAGCACAGATACGCAGTATTTT | CASSLDRPSTDTQYF | - | TRBV5-1 | - | TRBJ2-3
TGTGCCAGCAGCTTAGATCCATCTCGCACAGATACGCAGTATTTT | CASSLDPSRTDTQYF | medium-sized | TRBV7-6 | - | TRBJ2-3
TGTGCCATCAGTGGGACAGGGGCTGGGATGCGTGGCTACACCTTC | CAISGTGAGMRGYTF | few | TRBV10-3 | TRBD1 | TRBJ1-2
TGTGCCAGCAGCTTAGCGGCAGGGGGCCTTGGAACCGCAGATACGCAGTATTTT | CASSLAAGGLGTADTQYF | - | TRBV7-9 | TRBD1 | TRBJ2-3
TGTGCCAGCTCACCACAAAGGGGCAACTACGAGCAGTACTTC | CASSPQRGNYEQYF | - | TRBV18 | - | TRBJ2-7
TGTGCCAGCAGCTTAAGGTCAGGTAGCACAGATACGCAGTATTTT | CASSLRSGSTDTQYF | - | TRBV7-2 | - | TRBJ2-3
TGTGCCAGCAGCTTTGGGTTTCAGGGGGCCAACGTCCTGACTTTC | CASSFGFQGANVLTF | - | TRBV11-3 | - | TRBJ2-6
TGCAGTGCTGGGACCAAAGAGACCCAGTACTTC | CSAGTKETQYF | - | TRBV20-1 | - | TRBJ2-5
TGCGCCAGCAGTGAGTCGTTGGACCTTATCTTGAACACTGAAGCTTTCTTT | CASSESLDLILNTEAFF | - | TRBV10-2 | - | TRBJ1-1
TGTGCCAGCAGCTTGGGCGGAAACACTGAAGCTTTCTTT | CASSLGGNTEAFF | - | TRBV5-6 | - | TRBJ1-1
TGTGCCAGCAGCGTAGCCCCTCTCATGGGCTACACCTTC | CASSVAPLMGYTF | once | TRBV9 | - | TRBJ1-2
TGCAGCGTTGAAGGGACGGGGTGGAACCAAGAGACCCAGTACTTC | CSVEGTGWNQETQYF | - | TRBV29-1 | - | TRBJ2-5
TGTGCCAGCAGCTTTCCCCCGGAGGGACTGACTGGAAACACCATATATTTT | CASSFPPEGLTGNTIYF | - | TRBV11-3 | - | TRBJ1-3
TGTGCCAGCAGCCAAGTGAGCCGCGGGGAGCTGTTTTTT | CASSQVSRGELFF | - | TRBV3-1/TRBV3-2 | - | TRBJ2-2
TGTGCCAGCAGCCCTAGCGGGGGGGCACACAATGAGCAGTTCTTC | CASSPSGGAHNEQFF | - | TRBV7-7 | TRBD2 | TRBJ2-1
TGCGCCAGCAGCCCCGCGGGTGCCACCGGGGAGCTGTTTTTT | CASSPAGATGELFF | - | TRBV5-1 | - | TRBJ2-2
TGTGCCAGCAGCTTAATCGGCGGGGGGGCCCCCGAGACCCAGTACTTC | CASSLIGGGAPETQYF | - | TRBV7-2 | TRBD2 | TRBJ2-5
TGTGCCAGCAGCCCCCATCCCGGGGCGGATGGCGAGCAGTACTTC | CASSPHPGADGEQYF | - | TRBV3-1/TRBV3-2 | - | TRBJ2-7
TGTGCCAGCAGCCAAGATGGGGGGGGCTACTATGGCTACACCTTC | CASSQDGGGYYGYTF | - | TRBV3-1/TRBV3-2 | - | TRBJ1-2
TGTGCCAGCAGCTTGGTTGGGGGGAACACTGAAGCTTTCTTT | CASSLVGGNTEAFF | few | TRBV5-6 | - | TRBJ1-1
TGTGCCACCAGCAGAGATGGGGCCAACAATCAGCCCCAGCATTTT | CATSRDGANNQPQHF | - | TRBV15 | - | TRBJ1-5
TGTGCCAGCAGTGAAATTCAGGGGAGGGACGGCTACACCTTC | CASSEIQGRDGYTF | few | TRBV25-1 | - | TRBJ1-2
TGTGCCAGCAGCGTAAGTGCAGGGGGTTCTGGAGGCTACACCTTC | CASSVSAGGSGGYTF | - | TRBV9 | TRBD1 | TRBJ1-2
TGCGCCAGCAGCCAAGCAAACATGGGGTTCAGCAATCAGCCCCAGCATTTT | CASSQANMGFSNQPQHF | - | TRBV4-1 | - | TRBJ1-5
TGCAGTGCTAGATTTGGGGGTACGCAGTATTTT | CSARFGGTQYF | - | TRBV20-1 | - | TRBJ2-3
TGTGCCAGCAGAGGGACAGTTAATGAGCAGTTCTTC | CASRGTVNEQFF | - | TRBV3-1/TRBV3-2 | TRBD1 | TRBJ2-1
TGTGCCAGCAGTGAGATTCGGGGAAATTCCGGGGAGCTGTTTTTT | CASSEIRGNSGELFF | - | TRBV2 | - | TRBJ2-2
TGTGCCAGCAGCTTAGAACAGAGAGGCAATCAGCCCCAGCATTTT | CASSLEQRGNQPQHF | - | TRBV7-2 | - | TRBJ1-5
TGCGCCAGCAGCCAACTAGCGGGCTGGGTAACCGGGGAGCTGTTTTTT | CASSQLAGWVTGELFF | - | TRBV4-1 | TRBD2 | TRBJ2-2
TGTGCCAGCAGCCGCCAGGGTGGGGGTTACGAGCAGTACTTC | CASSRQGGGYEQYF | - | TRBV6-6 | - | TRBJ2-7
TGTGCCAGCAGTTTTGGCAGGGTTTCGTACGAGCAGTACTTC | CASSFGRVSYEQYF | - | TRBV28 | - | TRBJ2-7